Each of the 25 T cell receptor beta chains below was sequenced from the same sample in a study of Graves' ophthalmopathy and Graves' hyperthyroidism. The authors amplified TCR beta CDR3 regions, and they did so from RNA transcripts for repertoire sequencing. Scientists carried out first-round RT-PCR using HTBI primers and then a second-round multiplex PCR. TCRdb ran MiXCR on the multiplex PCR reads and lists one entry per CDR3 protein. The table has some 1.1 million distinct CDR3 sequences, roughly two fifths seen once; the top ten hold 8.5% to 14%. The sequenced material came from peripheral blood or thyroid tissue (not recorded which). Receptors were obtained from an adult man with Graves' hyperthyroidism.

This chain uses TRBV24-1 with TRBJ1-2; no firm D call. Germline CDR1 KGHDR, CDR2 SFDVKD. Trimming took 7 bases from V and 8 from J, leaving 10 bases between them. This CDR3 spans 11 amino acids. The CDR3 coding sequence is TGTGCCACCAGCCAATTAGGAGGCTACACCTTC. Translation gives CATSQLGGYTF.

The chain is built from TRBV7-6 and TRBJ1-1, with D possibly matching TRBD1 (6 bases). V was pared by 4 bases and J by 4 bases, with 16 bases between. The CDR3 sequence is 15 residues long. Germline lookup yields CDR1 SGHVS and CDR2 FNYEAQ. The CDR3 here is CASSYYGGRITEAFF. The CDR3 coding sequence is TGTGCCAGCAGCTATTATGGGGGGCGCATCACTGAAGCTTTCTTT. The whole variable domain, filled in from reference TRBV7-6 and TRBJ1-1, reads GAGVSQSPRYKVTKRGQDVALRCDPISGHVSLYWYRQALGQGPEFLTYFNYEAQQDKSGLPNDRFSAERPEGSISTLTIQRTEQRDSAMYRCASSYYGGRITEAFFGQGTRLTVV.

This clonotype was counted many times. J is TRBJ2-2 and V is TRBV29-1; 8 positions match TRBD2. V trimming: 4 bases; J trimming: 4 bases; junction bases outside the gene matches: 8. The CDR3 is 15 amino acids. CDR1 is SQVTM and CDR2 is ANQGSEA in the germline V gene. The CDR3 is CSVVSSGRTTGELFF. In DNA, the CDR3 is TGCAGCGTTGTATCCAGCGGGAGAACCACCGGGGAGCTGTTTTTT.

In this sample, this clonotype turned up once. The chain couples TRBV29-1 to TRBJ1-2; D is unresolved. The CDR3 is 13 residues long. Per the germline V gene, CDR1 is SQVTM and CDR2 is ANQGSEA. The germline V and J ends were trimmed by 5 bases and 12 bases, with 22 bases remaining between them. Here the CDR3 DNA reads TGCAGCGTTCATTCCGGCTTCACGACTGGAAACACCTTC. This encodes CSVHSGFTTGNTF.

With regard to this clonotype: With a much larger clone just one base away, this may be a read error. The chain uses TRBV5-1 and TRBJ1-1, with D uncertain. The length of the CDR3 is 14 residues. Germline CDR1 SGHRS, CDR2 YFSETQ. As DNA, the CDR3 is TGCGCCAGCATCTTGTTACCGAAGAACACTGAAGCTTTCTTT. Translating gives CASILLPKNTEAFF.

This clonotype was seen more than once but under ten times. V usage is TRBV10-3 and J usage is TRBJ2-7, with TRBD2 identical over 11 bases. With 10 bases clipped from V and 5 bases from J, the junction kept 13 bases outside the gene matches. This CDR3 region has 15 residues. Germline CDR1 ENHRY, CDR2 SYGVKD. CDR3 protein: CASTLAGGGSDEQYF. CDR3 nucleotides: TGTGCCAGCACCCTAGCGGGAGGTGGTAGCGACGAGCAGTACTTC.

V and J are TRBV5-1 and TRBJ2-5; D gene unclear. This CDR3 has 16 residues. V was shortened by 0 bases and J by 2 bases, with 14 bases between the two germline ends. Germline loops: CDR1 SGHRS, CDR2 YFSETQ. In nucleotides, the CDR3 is TGCGCCAGCAGCTTGGATGTAGGAGTTTTGCAAGAGACCCAGTACTTC. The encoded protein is CASSLDVGVLQETQYF.

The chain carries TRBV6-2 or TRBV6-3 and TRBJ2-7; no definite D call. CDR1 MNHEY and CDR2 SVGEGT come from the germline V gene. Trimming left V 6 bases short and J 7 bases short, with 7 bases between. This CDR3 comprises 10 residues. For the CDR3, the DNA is TGTGCCAGCAGACAAGGGGAGCAGTACTTC. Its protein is CASRQGEQYF.

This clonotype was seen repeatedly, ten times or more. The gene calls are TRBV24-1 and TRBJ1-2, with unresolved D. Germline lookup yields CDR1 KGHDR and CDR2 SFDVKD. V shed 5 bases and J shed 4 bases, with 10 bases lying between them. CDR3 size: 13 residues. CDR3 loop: CATSASAGYGYTF. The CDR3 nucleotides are TGTGCCACCAGTGCTTCGGCGGGCTATGGCTACACCTTC.

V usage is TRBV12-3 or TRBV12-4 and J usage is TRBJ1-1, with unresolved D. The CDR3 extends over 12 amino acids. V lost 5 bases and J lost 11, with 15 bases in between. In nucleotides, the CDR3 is TGTGCCAGCAGTCCCCTTGCAATGTGTGCTTTCTTT. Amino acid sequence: CASSPLAMCAFF.

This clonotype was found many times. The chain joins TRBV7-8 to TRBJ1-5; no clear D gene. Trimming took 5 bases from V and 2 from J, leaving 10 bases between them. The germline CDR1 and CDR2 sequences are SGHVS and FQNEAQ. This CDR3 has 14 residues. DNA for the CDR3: TGTGCCAGCAGCCGCTCGGACCGCAATCAGCCCCAGCATTTT. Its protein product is CASSRSDRNQPQHF.

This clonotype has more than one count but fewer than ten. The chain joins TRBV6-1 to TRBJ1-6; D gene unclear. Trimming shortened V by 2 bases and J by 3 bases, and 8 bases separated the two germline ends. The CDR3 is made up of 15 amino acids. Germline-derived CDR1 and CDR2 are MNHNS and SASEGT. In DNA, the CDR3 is TGTGCCAGCAGTGAACGCCACGGCTATAATTCACCCCTCCACTTT. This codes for CASSERHGYNSPLHF.

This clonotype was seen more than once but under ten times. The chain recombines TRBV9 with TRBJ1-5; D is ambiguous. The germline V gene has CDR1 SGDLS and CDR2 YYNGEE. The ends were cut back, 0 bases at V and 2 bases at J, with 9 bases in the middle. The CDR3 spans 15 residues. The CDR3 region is CASSVGGKGNQPQHF. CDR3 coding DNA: TGTGCCAGCAGCGTAGGGGGAAAGGGCAATCAGCCCCAGCATTTT. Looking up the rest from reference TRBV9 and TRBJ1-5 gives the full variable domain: DSGVTQTPKHLITATGQRVTLRCSPRSGDLSVYWYQQSLDQGLQFLIQYYNGEERAKGNILERFSAQQFPDLHSELNLSSLELGDSALYFCASSVGGKGNQPQHFGDGTRLSIL.

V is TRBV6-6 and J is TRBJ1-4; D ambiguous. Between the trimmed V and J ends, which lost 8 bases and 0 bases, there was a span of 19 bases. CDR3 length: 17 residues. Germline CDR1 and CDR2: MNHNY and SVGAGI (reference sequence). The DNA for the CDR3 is TGTGCCAGCCGTGGGAAACAAATAAATGCAACTAATGAAAAACTGTTTTTT. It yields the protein CASRGKQINATNEKLFF.

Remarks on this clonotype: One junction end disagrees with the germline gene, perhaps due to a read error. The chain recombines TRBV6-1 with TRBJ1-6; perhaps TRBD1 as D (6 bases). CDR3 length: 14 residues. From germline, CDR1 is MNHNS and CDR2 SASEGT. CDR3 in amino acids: CAGSRTADNSPPHF. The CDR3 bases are TGTGCCGGCTCTCGGACAGCTGATAATTCACCCCCCCACTTT.

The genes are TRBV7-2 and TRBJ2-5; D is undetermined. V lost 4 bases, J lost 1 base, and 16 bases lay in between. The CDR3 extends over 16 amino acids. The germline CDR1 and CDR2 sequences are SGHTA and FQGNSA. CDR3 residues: CASSSDILWSQETQYF. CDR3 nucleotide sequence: TGTGCCAGCAGCTCTGACATTCTATGGTCCCAAGAGACCCAGTACTTC.

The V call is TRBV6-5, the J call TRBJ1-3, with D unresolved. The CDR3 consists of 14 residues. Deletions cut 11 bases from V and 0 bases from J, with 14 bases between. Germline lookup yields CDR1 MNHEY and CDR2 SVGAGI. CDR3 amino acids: CAAKGGSSGNTIYF. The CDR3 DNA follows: TGTGCCGCAAAGGGCGGGAGCTCTGGAAACACCATATATTTT.

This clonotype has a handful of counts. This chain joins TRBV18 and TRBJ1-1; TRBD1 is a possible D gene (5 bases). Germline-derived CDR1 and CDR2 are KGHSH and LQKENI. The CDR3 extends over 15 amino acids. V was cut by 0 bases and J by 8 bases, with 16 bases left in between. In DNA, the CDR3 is TGTGCCAGCTCACCACCGGGGACTGGGTCCTTCGAAGCTTTCTTT. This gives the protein CASSPPGTGSFEAFF.

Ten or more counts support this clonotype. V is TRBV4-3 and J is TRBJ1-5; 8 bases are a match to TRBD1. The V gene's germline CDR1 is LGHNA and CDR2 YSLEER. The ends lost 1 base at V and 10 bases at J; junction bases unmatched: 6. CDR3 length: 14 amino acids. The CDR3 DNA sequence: TGCGCCAGCAGCCAAGGACAGGGGTTCGTTCCCCAGCATTTT. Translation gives CASSQGQGFVPQHF.

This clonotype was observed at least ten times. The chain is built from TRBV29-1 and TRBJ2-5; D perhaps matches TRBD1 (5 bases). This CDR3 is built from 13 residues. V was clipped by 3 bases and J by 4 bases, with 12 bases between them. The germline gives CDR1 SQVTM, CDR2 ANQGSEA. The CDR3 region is CSVDRVIGETQYF. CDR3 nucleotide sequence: TGCAGCGTTGACAGGGTTATTGGAGAGACCCAGTACTTC.

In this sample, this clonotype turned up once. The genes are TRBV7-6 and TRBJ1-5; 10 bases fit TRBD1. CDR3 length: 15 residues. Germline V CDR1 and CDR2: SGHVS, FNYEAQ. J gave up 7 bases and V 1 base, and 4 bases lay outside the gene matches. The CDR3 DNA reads TGTGCCAGCAGCTTAGGGGGGACAGGGGCCCAGCCCCAGCATTTT. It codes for CASSLGGTGAQPQHF.

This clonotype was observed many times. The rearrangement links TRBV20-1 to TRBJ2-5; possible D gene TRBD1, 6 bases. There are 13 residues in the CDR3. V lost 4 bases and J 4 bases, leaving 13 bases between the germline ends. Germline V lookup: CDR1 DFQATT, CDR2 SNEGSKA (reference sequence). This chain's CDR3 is CSATGDRGETQYF. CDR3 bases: TGCAGTGCTACAGGGGATCGAGGAGAGACCCAGTACTTC.

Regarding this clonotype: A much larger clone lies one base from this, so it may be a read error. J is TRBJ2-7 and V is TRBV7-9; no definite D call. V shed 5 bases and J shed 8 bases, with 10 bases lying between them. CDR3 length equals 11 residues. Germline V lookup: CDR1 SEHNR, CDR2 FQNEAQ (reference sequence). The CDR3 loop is CASSATGQQYF. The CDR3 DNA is TGTGCCAGCAGCGCAACCGGTCAGCAGTACTTC.

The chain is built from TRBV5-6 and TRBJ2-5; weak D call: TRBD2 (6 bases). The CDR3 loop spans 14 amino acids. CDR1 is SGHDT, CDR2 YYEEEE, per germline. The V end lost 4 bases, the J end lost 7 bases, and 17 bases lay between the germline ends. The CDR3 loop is CASSGGTQVSTQYF. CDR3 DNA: TGTGCCAGCAGCGGAGGGACCCAGGTCTCGACCCAGTACTTC.

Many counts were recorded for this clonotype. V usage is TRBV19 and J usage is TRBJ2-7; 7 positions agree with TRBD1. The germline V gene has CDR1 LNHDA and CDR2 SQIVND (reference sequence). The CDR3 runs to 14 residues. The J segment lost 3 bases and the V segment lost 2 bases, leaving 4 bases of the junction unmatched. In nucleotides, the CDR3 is TGTGCCAGTAGTATACAGGGGGTAGGCTACGAGCAGTACTTC. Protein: CASSIQGVGYEQYF.